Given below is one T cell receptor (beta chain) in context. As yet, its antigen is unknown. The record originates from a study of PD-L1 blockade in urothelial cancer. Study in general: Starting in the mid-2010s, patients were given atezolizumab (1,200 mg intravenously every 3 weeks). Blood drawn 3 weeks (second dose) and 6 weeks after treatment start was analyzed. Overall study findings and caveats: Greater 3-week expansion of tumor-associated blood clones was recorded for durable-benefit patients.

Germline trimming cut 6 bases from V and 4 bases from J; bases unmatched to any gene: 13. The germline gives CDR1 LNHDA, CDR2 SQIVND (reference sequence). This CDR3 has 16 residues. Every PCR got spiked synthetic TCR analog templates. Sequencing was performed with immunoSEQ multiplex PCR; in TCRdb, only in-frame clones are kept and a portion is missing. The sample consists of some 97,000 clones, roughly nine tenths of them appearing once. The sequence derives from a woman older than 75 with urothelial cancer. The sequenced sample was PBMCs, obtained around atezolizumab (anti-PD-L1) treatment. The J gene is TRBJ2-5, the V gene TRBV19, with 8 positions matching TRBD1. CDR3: CASSTRGQGRGETQYF. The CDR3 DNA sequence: TGTGCCAGTAGCACCCGCGGACAGGGTAGGGGAGAGACCCAGTACTTC.